The 12 T cell receptor beta chains below come from one sample, sequenced in a study of T cells in Graves' hyperthyroidism and ophthalmopathy. Amplification targeted TCR beta CDR3 regions from RNA transcripts. First-round RT-PCR with HTBI primers amplified the TCR CDR3 region. TCRdb fed the multiplex PCR reads into MiXCR, producing one record per CDR3 protein. Of hundreds of thousands of distinct CDR3 sequences listed, 16% were seen once; the top ten hold 15% to 20%. Sequencing was done on a sample of blood. These receptors all come from a woman aged 18-29 years with Graves' hyperthyroidism.

This chain connects TRBV7-9 to TRBJ2-1, with D perhaps TRBD1 (5 bases). Germline-derived CDR1 and CDR2 are SEHNR and FQNEAQ (reference sequence). V lost 4 bases and J 2 bases, leaving 15 bases between the germline ends. This CDR3 is built from 16 residues. CDR3 sequence: CASSYGPGHTYNEQFF. In DNA form, the CDR3 reads TGTGCCAGCAGCTATGGGCCCGGACACACCTACAATGAGCAGTTCTTC.

The chain recombines TRBV19 with TRBJ1-6; 8 bases agree with TRBD1. Trimming took 5 bases from V and 7 from J; bases not matched to a gene: 13. This CDR3 comprises 17 residues. CDR1 LNHDA and CDR2 SQIVND come from the germline V gene (reference sequence). The DNA of the CDR3 is TGTGCCAGTAGTCCTGGGGGGACAGGCGCTGGGAATTCACCCCTCCACTTT. Its translation: CASSPGGTGAGNSPLHF.

There are many counts of this clonotype. V usage is TRBV28 and J usage is TRBJ1-1, with unresolved D. Trimming took 4 bases from V and 4 from J, leaving 10 bases between them. Germline loops: CDR1 MDHEN, CDR2 SYDVKM. The CDR3 length is 13 residues. The chain's CDR3 is CASSSGFGTEAFF. As DNA, the CDR3 is TGTGCCAGCAGTTCCGGGTTCGGCACTGAAGCTTTCTTT.

For this clonotype: Given a much more abundant clone one base away, this may be a read error. The final CDR3 position lacks the conserved phenylalanine or tryptophan, pointing to a likely read error. The chain is built from TRBV12-3 or TRBV12-4 and TRBJ1-2; D gene unclear. The CDR3 sequence is 17 residues long. V lost 5 bases, J lost 4 bases, and 23 bases lay in between. CDR3 protein: CASSPRTGSVIGYGYTS. The CDR3 DNA reads as TGTGCCAGCAGTCCCCGGACGGGTTCAGTTATAGGCTATGGCTACACCTCC.

The chain couples TRBV2 to TRBJ1-1; TRBD1 agrees at 7 bases. Germline V gives CDR1 SNHLY, CDR2 FYNNEI. CDR3 length equals 11 residues. V lost 6 bases, J lost 8 bases, and 3 bases stayed unmatched. CDR3 DNA: TGTGCCAGCAGGGGACAGCCAGAAGCTTTCTTT. The encoded protein is CASRGQPEAFF.

This clonotype has a handful of counts. The rearrangement uses TRBV19 and TRBJ2-1; the D gene could be TRBD1 or TRBD2 (5 bases each). The V end lost 3 bases, the J end lost 5 bases, and 17 bases lay between the germline ends. This CDR3 contains 16 residues. Germline V lookup: CDR1 LNHDA, CDR2 SQIVND (reference sequence). The CDR3, as DNA: TGTGCCAGTAGTATTCGGGGCTCGGGCGGCCACAATGAGCAGTTCTTC. Translation: CASSIRGSGGHNEQFF.

This clonotype was detected a few times. The V gene is TRBV20-1, the J gene TRBJ1-6; a possible D gene is TRBD1 (6 bases). The CDR3 is 12 residues long. Trimming removed 5 bases from V and 9 bases from J, with 11 bases in between. From germline, CDR1 is DFQATT and CDR2 SNEGSKA (reference sequence). CDR3 coding DNA: TGCAGTGCTCTCGGGGGGCGTTCACCCCTCCACTTT. As protein: CSALGGRSPLHF.

This clonotype showed up many times. At one boundary the junction diverges from the germline segment, which might be a read error. This chain uses TRBV12-3 or TRBV12-4 with TRBJ1-1; no firm D call. CDR3 length equals 11 residues. The CDR3 here is CASSLSGEAFF. DNA for the CDR3: TGCGCCAGCAGCTTGAGCGGGGAAGCTTTCTTT.

Comments on this clonotype: A much larger clone is a single base away; this may be a read error. The V and J genes are TRBV7-2 and TRBJ2-6; weak D call: TRBD1 (5 bases). In germline, CDR1 is SGHTA, CDR2 FQGNSA. The V end was cut by 3 bases, the J end by 5 bases, with 14 bases between. The CDR3 is 16 residues long. CDR3 amino acids: CASSFPGKSRANVLTF. In nucleotides, the CDR3 is TGTGCCAGCAGCTTCCCAGGGAAATCTCGGGCCAACGTCCTGACTTTC.

This clonotype was observed many times. The V call is TRBV12-3 or TRBV12-4, the J call TRBJ1-5; D perhaps matches TRBD1 (6 bases). The CDR3 is 15 amino acids. Trimming took 5 bases from V and 4 from J, leaving 15 bases between them. CDR3 coding DNA: TGTGCCAGCAGTCCGGGACAAGCAATTAATCAGCCCCAGCATTTT. It translates to CASSPGQAINQPQHF.

Here the CDR3 reads CASSVAARSEQYF. The CDR3, as DNA: TGTGCCAGCAGTGTGGCAGCACGTAGCGAGCAGTACTTC. The rearrangement joins TRBV28 to TRBJ2-7; no firm D call. Per the germline V gene, CDR1 is MDHEN and CDR2 is SYDVKM. The CDR3 contains 13 residues. V lost 5 bases to trimming and J lost 6 bases, with 14 bases between them. The whole variable domain, remainder taken from reference TRBV28 and TRBJ2-7, is DVKVTQSSRYLVKRTGEKVFLECVQDMDHENMFWYRQDPGLGLRLIYFSYDVKMKEKGDIPEGYSVSREKKERFSLILESASTNQTSMYLCASSVAARSEQYFGPGTRLTVT.

This clonotype was recorded many times. The chain uses TRBV12-3 or TRBV12-4 and TRBJ2-5; D is unclear. This CDR3 comprises 11 residues. Trimming shortened V by 7 bases and J by 5 bases, and 8 bases separated the two germline ends. The CDR3, as DNA: TGTGCCAGCACCCTACGGGAGACCCAGTACTTC. Translating it yields CASTLRETQYF.